A selection of T cell receptor beta chains follows, all from one sample in a study of cytomegalovirus exposure and HLA in healthy donors. Data came from immunoSEQ multiplex PCR; TCRdb stores just in-frame clones and leaves some out. The profile shows around 150,000 clones, over 75% of them singletons. Sequenced sample: PBMCs. The receptor set was obtained from a young man in good health and CMV-seropositive. Each CDR3 is given with its conserved first and last residue. The order of the fields is D gene, V gene, J gene, clone size, CDR3 DNA, CDR3 protein. D genes are given only for firm matches. Some rows have no size entry. The others give once, few or many, or a class for an expanded clone.

NA,TRBV7-2,TRBJ2-4,NA,TGTGCCAGCAGCTTAGGTAGCGCAGTAGCCAAAAACATTCAGTACTTC,CASSLGSAVAKNIQYF
NA,TRBV12-5,TRBJ1-4,NA,TGTGCTAGTGGTTTGCTTCAAGGGGGAATTCTGTTTTTT,CASGLLQGGILFF
NA,TRBV9,TRBJ1-2,NA,TGTGCCAGCAGCGTAGGTGGAGGGGACTATGGCTACACCTTC,CASSVGGGDYGYTF
TRBD2,TRBV10-3,TRBJ2-2,NA,TGTGCCATCAGTGAGTCAGCGGGGGCGTGGGCCGGGGAGCTGTTTTTT,CAISESAGAWAGELFF
NA,TRBV19,TRBJ2-5,once,TGTGCCAGTAGTATGACCAGCGAAGGGGGTCAAGAGACCCAGTACTTC,CASSMTSEGGQETQYF
TRBD1,TRBV27,TRBJ2-1,NA,TGTGCCAGCAGTAAAGACAGGGGTAGTAATGAGCAGTTCTTC,CASSKDRGSNEQFF
NA,TRBV2,TRBJ2-1,NA,TGTGCCAGCAGAAAAAAGGAGGGCTTCTCCTCGGGGGATGAGCAGTTCTTC,CASRKKEGFSSGDEQFF
NA,TRBV7-9,TRBJ1-1,NA,TGTGCCAGCAGCTTAGCCAGGGGCACGACAATGAACACTGAAGCTTTCTTT,CASSLARGTTMNTEAFF
NA,TRBV19,TRBJ1-1,NA,TGTGCCAGTAGTATATGGGGGGACGTGAACACTGAAGCTTTCTTT,CASSIWGDVNTEAFF
NA,TRBV6-1,TRBJ2-3,NA,TGTGCCAGCAGTTTAGGGGGTCTCACAGATACGCAGTATTTT,CASSLGGLTDTQYF
NA,TRBV28,TRBJ1-6,NA,TGTGCCAGCAGTTCGGACGGGAATAATTCACCCCTCCACTTT,CASSSDGNNSPLHF
TRBD1,TRBV6-5,TRBJ1-6,NA,TGTGCCACTCGGGACAGAGATTCACCCCTCCACTTT,CATRDRDSPLHF
NA,TRBV18,TRBJ1-6,NA,TGTGCCAGCTCGCCACGACAGGACATGAATTCACCCCTCCACTTT,CASSPRQDMNSPLHF
NA,TRBV6-8,TRBJ1-6,NA,TGTGCCGCCAGACAGGACCTACCATCTCCCTATAATTCACCCCTCCACTTT,CAARQDLPSPYNSPLHF
TRBD1,TRBV7-2,TRBJ1-3,NA,TGTGCCAGCAGCTTAGCGCCCAGGGGGCGATTTGGAAACACCATATATTTT,CASSLAPRGRFGNTIYF
TRBD1,TRBV25-1,TRBJ2-1,NA,TGTGCCAGCAGTGAAGTAGATGGACAGGGCATCAATGAGCAGTTCTTC,CASSEVDGQGINEQFF
NA,TRBV7-9,TRBJ2-1,NA,TGTGCCAGCAGCTTAGCCGAGGGCAAGACTCCTGAGCAGTTCTTC,CASSLAEGKTPEQFF
NA,TRBV27,TRBJ2-7,NA,TGTACCAGCAGGAAACAGGCGACCTCCTACGAGCAGTACTTC,CTSRKQATSYEQYF
TRBD1,TRBV2,TRBJ2-2,NA,TGTGCCAGCAGTCCGGGACAGGGAATATCCGGGGAGCTGTTTTTT,CASSPGQGISGELFF
TRBD1,TRBV27,TRBJ1-5,NA,TGTGCCAGCAGTTCAGGACAGGTGCCTTATAGCAATCAGCCCCAGCATTTT,CASSSGQVPYSNQPQHF
NA,TRBV18,TRBJ1-5,NA,TGTGCCAGCTCACCACCAGGGCCGGGGCAGCCCCAGCATTTT,CASSPPGPGQPQHF
NA,TRBV7-6,TRBJ1-2,NA,TGTGCCAGCAGCCCGCGGGGGCGAGGAGGCTACACCTTC,CASSPRGRGGYTF
NA,TRBV6-5,TRBJ2-7,NA,TGTGCCAGCAGTCTCCGGGACAATAACTACGAGCAGCACTTC,CASSLRDNNYEQHF
TRBD1,TRBV6-5,TRBJ2-7,NA,TGTGCCAGCAGTTACTACAGGGGGCTCGGCTACGAGCAGTACTTC,CASSYYRGLGYEQYF
TRBD1,TRBV7-8,TRBJ2-7,few,TGTGCCAGCAGCCGTGGGACAGCTTCCTACGAGCAGTACTTC,CASSRGTASYEQYF
NA,TRBV7-9,TRBJ2-3,NA,TGTGCCAGCAGCTACTTAGACGGGGATAGCACAGATACGCAGTATTTT,CASSYLDGDSTDTQYF
NA,TRBV13,TRBJ1-1,NA,TGTGCCAGCAGTTCAGCACCAGGGAAGAACACTGAAGCTTTCTTT,CASSSAPGKNTEAFF
TRBD1,TRBV28,TRBJ2-1,once,TGTGCCAGCAGTCAACCCCCGGGACAGGAATCCGATGAGCAGTTCTTC,CASSQPPGQESDEQFF
TRBD1,TRBV7-2,TRBJ1-1,NA,TGTGCCAGCAGCCCCAAGATACCGGGACAGGGGGACACTGAAGCTTTCTTT,CASSPKIPGQGDTEAFF
NA,TRBV12-2,TRBJ2-7,NA,TGTGCAAGTCGCTTAGATAAGAGACAGGGGCCTTTCTACGAGCAGTACTTC,CASRLDKRQGPFYEQYF
TRBD1,TRBV5-6,TRBJ1-2,NA,TGTGCCAGCAGCCCGGACAGGGGAATCTCTGGCTACACCTTC,CASSPDRGISGYTF
NA,TRBV11-2,TRBJ2-3,NA,TGTGCCAGCAGCTTAGATTTCAGATCCACAGATACGCAGTATTTT,CASSLDFRSTDTQYF
NA,TRBV28,TRBJ2-1,once,TGTGCCAGCAGTTGGTGGAGGAATGAGCAGTTCTTC,CASSWWRNEQFF
TRBD1,TRBV5-6,TRBJ2-7,few,TGTGCCAGCAGCTTGGCCTATCGGGGACAGGATTACGAGCAGTACTTC,CASSLAYRGQDYEQYF
NA,TRBV19,TRBJ2-7,NA,TGTGCCAGTAGTATAGTAGCAGGGGTGGACGAGCAGTACTTC,CASSIVAGVDEQYF
NA,TRBV27,TRBJ2-7,NA,TGTGCCAGCAGTCCGTTGCTCAAGCTCGAACAGTTCGCGTACTCCTACGAGCAGTACTTC,CASSPLLKLEQFAYSYEQYF
NA,TRBV6-1,TRBJ1-5,NA,TGTGCCAGCAGTGCGGGGACACCTTATAGCAATCAGCCCCAGCATTTT,CASSAGTPYSNQPQHF
NA,TRBV6-1,TRBJ1-1,NA,TGTGCCAGCAGTGATGGGGGGAGGCCTGAAGCTTTCTTT,CASSDGGRPEAFF